One and the same sample provided the 2 T cell receptor beta chains below, sequenced in a study of cytomegalovirus exposure and HLA in healthy donors. Method: immunoSEQ multiplex PCR; TCRdb's copy keeps in-frame clones and lacks some. The sample lists some 340,000 clones, 87% occurring once. Sequenced input: PBMCs. The receptors derive from a woman in her 30s in good health and CMV-seropositive.

V and J are TRBV7-2 and TRBJ2-4; D is unresolved. V was shortened by 0 bases and J by 12 bases, with 6 bases between the two germline ends. Germline V lookup: CDR1 SGHTA, CDR2 FQGNSA. CDR3 length: 11 residues. The CDR3 region is CASSLAHSQYF. In nucleotides, the CDR3 is TGTGCCAGCAGCTTAGCCCACAGTCAGTACTTC.

J is TRBJ1-4 and V is TRBV7-9; 9 bases fit TRBD1. CDR1 is SEHNR, CDR2 FQNEAQ, per germline (reference sequence). J lost 7 bases, V lost 4 bases, and 4 bases had no gene match. This CDR3 contains 14 residues. The DNA for the CDR3 is TGTGCCAGCAGCTCGGGACAGGGAGTTGAAAAACTGTTTTTT. This gives the protein CASSSGQGVEKLFF.